This T cell receptor beta chain was sequenced during a study of T cell repertoires in breast cancer. Paired alpha-beta TCRs of CD8+ T cells were analyzed by expanded emulsion RT-PCR. During the second nested PCR, blocking oligonucleotides suppressed genes that were not paired. MiXCR, run by TCRdb on the emulsion pairing reads, gives a single entry per CDR3 protein. The table has some 37,000 distinct CDR3 sequences, about 48% seen once. In this sample, this clonotype is medium-sized. Trimming cost V 0 bases and J 3 bases, with 9 bases left between them. The CDR3 consists of 15 residues. Germline V gene sequence: CDR1 DFQATT, CDR2 SNEGSKA (reference sequence).

The sequenced sample consisted of CD8+ T cells. The rearrangement uses TRBV20-1 and TRBJ1-6; D is undetermined. The clonotype was recovered from a pool of human donors with breast cancer or a healthy control (not recorded which). The CDR3 reads CSARDPKGYNSPLHF. The CDR3 region has the DNA TGCAGTGCTAGAGATCCGAAGGGCTATAATTCACCCCTCCACTTT.